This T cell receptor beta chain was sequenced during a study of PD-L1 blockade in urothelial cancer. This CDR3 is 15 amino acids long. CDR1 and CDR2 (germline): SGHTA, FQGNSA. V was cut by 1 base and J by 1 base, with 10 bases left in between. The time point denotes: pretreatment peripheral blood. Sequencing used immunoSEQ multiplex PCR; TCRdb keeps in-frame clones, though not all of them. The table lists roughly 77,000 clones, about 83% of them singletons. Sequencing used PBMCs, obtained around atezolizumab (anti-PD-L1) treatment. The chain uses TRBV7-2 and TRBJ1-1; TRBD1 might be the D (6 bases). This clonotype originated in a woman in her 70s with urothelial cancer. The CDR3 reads CASSLEAGANTEAFF. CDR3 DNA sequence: TGTGCCAGCAGCTTAGAGGCAGGGGCGAACACTGAAGCTTTCTTT.